Below, 18 T cell receptor beta chains from the same sample are listed, as sequenced in a study of blood T cells in healthy people across ages. The authors ran a second PCR of roughly 6 to 12 cycles using a sample-barcoded 5' primer and a J-beta primer mix. TCRdb recomputed calls from the 5' RACE reads with MiXCR, one row per CDR3 protein. The profile shows about a million distinct CDR3 sequences, about 51% of them singletons. Sequencing used blood. These receptors were collected from a woman aged 60-75 years in good health.

This clonotype was detected a few times. This chain joins TRBV4-3 and TRBJ1-1; D may be TRBD1 (5 bases). From germline, CDR1 is LGHNA and CDR2 YSLEER. The CDR3 runs to 14 residues. V gave up 1 base and J gave up 2 bases, with 8 bases separating them. CDR3 protein: CASSQGTLNTEAFF. As DNA, the CDR3 is TGCGCCAGCAGCCAAGGGACACTCAACACTGAAGCTTTCTTT.

This clonotype was counted only a few times. CDR3 region: CASRRPGQGPYEQYF. The CDR3 nucleotides read TGTGCCAGCAGGAGACCGGGACAGGGTCCCTACGAGCAGTACTTC. This chain joins TRBV12-3 or TRBV12-4 and TRBJ2-7; TRBD1 aligns across 9 bases. Unmatched junction bases numbered 8, after V lost 6 bases and J lost 2 bases. The CDR3 extends over 15 amino acids.

CDR3 region: CSVGLAGGSGTGELFF. DNA for the CDR3: TGCAGCGTCGGACTAGCGGGAGGGTCTGGCACCGGGGAGCTGTTTTTT. V and J are TRBV29-1 and TRBJ2-2, with 15 bases lining up with TRBD2. CDR3 size: 16 residues. Unmatched junction bases numbered 6, after V lost 6 bases and J lost 4 bases. The germline CDR1 and CDR2 sequences are SQVTM and ANQGSEA.

This clonotype came up a few times. The genes are TRBV7-9 and TRBJ2-7; D may be TRBD1 (7 bases). The germline gives CDR1 SEHNR, CDR2 FQNEAQ (reference sequence). V lost 5 bases to trimming and J lost 1 base, with 18 bases between them. The CDR3 length is 16 residues. The CDR3 loop is CASSPGGTASSYEQYF. CDR3 nucleotides: TGTGCCAGCAGCCCAGGCGGGACAGCATCTTCCTACGAGCAGTACTTC.

The genes are TRBV10-3 and TRBJ2-5; TRBD2 is a possible D gene (5 bases). The CDR3 extends over 13 amino acids. Germline loops: CDR1 ENHRY, CDR2 SYGVKD. Trimming removed 6 bases at V and 5 bases at J, with 13 bases between. The chain's CDR3 is CAIREEWTETQYF. CDR3 nucleotides: TGTGCCATCAGGGAGGAGTGGACCGAGACCCAGTACTTC.

The V gene is TRBV15, the J gene TRBJ1-4, with D possibly matching TRBD1 (5 bases). CDR3 length: 15 residues. Trimming took off 4 bases at V and 0 bases at J, with 9 bases between the two ends. Per the germline V gene, CDR1 is LNHNV and CDR2 is YYDKDF (reference sequence). The DNA of the CDR3 is TGTGCCACCAGCAAGGGGTTCGCAACTAATGAAAAACTGTTTTTT. Translated: CATSKGFATNEKLFF.

J is TRBJ1-5 and V is TRBV6-1; 7 bases are shared with TRBD1. The germline CDR1 and CDR2 sequences are MNHNS and SASEGT. Trimming cost V 5 bases and J 0 bases; bases outside gene matches: 13. The CDR3 has 18 amino acids. The CDR3 here is CASSRPGQAIYSNQPQHF. CDR3 in DNA: TGTGCCAGCAGTCGACCCGGACAGGCCATTTATAGCAATCAGCCCCAGCATTTT.

This clonotype was seen a few times. The chain uses TRBV28 and TRBJ2-5; perhaps TRBD2 as D (6 bases). In germline, CDR1 is MDHEN, CDR2 SYDVKM. This CDR3 contains 15 residues. Deletions cut 8 bases from V and 2 bases from J, with 18 bases between. The CDR3 coding sequence is TGTGCCAGCGGACGAACGGGACTGAAACAAGAGACCCAGTACTTC. It yields the protein CASGRTGLKQETQYF.

The chain joins TRBV29-1 to TRBJ1-2; the D is unclear. The CDR3 contains 11 residues. In germline, CDR1 is SQVTM, CDR2 ANQGSEA. V gave up 7 bases and J gave up 6 bases, with 12 bases separating them. CDR3 loop: CSALDINGYTF. CDR3 DNA: TGCAGCGCCCTCGACATAAATGGCTACACCTTC.

About this clonotype itself: Sequence at one end of the junction differs from germline and may be a read error. The V call is TRBV28, the J call TRBJ2-7; 9 nucleotides agree with TRBD2. The CDR3 sequence is 15 residues long. CDR1 and CDR2 from the germline V gene are MDHEN and SYDVKM. CDR3 bases: TGTGCCAGCAGTTTAATTAGCGGGAGTACCTACGAGCAATACTTC. This codes for CASSLISGSTYEQYF.

This clonotype was recorded a few times. The chain combines TRBV7-2 with TRBJ2-1; TRBD2 aligns across 10 bases. Germline CDR1 and CDR2: SGHTA and FQGNSA. Trimming cost V 5 bases and J 2 bases; bases outside gene matches: 12. The CDR3 has 18 amino acids. The CDR3 protein is CASSIAASGSIAYNEQFF. The CDR3 DNA is TGTGCCAGCAGCATTGCGGCTAGCGGGAGTATCGCCTACAATGAGCAGTTCTTC.

The CDR3 bases are TGTGCCAGCAGTTGGGCCGTTGCCTCTGGGGCCAACGTCCTGACTTTC. Translation gives CASSWAVASGANVLTF. The V gene is TRBV27, the J gene TRBJ2-6, with D uncertain. The CDR3 has 16 residues. Trimming took off 4 bases at V and 0 bases at J, with 10 bases between the two ends. Germline CDR1 MNHEY, CDR2 SMNVEV (reference sequence). The variable domain in full, with the rest retrieved from reference TRBV27 and TRBJ2-6, is EAQVTQNPRYLITVTGKKLTVTCSQNMNHEYMSWYRQDPGLGLRQIYYSMNVEVTDKGDVPEGYKVSRKEKRNFPLILESPSPNQTSLYFCASSWAVASGANVLTFGAGSRLTVL.

The chain is built from TRBV25-1 and TRBJ2-7; D ambiguous. The V gene lost 8 bases and the J gene lost 3 bases, with 5 bases spanning the gap. The CDR3 sequence is 10 residues long. The V gene's germline CDR1 is MGHDK and CDR2 SYGVNS. The DNA for the CDR3 is TGTGCCAGCGGGTACTACGAGCAGTACTTC. Protein: CASGYYEQYF.

The CDR3 spells CASSAAGVNTEAFF. The CDR3 nucleotides read TGTGCCAGCTCCGCTGCAGGAGTGAACACTGAAGCTTTCTTT. V usage is TRBV12-3 or TRBV12-4 and J usage is TRBJ1-1; D is unresolved. This CDR3 comprises 14 residues. Trimming removed 8 bases at V and 0 bases at J, with 13 bases between.

The J gene is TRBJ1-2, the V gene TRBV28; tentatively, D is TRBD1 (6 bases). CDR3 size: 15 residues. Germline V gene sequence: CDR1 MDHEN, CDR2 SYDVKM. Between the trimmed V and J ends, which lost 6 bases and 3 bases, there was a span of 17 bases. CDR3 protein: CASRNREGLDYGYTF. The CDR3, as DNA: TGTGCCAGCAGAAACAGGGAGGGCCTGGACTATGGCTACACCTTC.

The chain couples TRBV20-1 to TRBJ2-5; tentatively, D is TRBD2 (6 bases). V gave up 5 bases and J gave up 0 bases, with 16 bases separating them. Per germline, CDR1 DFQATT and CDR2 SNEGSKA (reference sequence). The CDR3 runs to 15 residues. CDR3 residues: CSAPPMEGYQETQYF. The CDR3 coding sequence is TGCAGTGCTCCCCCCATGGAGGGGTACCAAGAGACCCAGTACTTC.

This clonotype was detected a few times. V and J are TRBV2 and TRBJ2-7; no clear D. Deletions cut 8 bases from V and 3 bases from J, with 17 bases between. The CDR3 covers 14 residues. Germline loops: CDR1 SNHLY, CDR2 FYNNEI. CDR3 loop: CASGSGRIDYEQYF. CDR3 nucleotides: TGTGCCAGCGGTTCGGGCAGGATTGACTACGAGCAGTACTTC.

The chain is built from TRBV11-2 and TRBJ2-7; 8 bases match TRBD2. This CDR3 spans 15 amino acids. The germline V gene has CDR1 SGHAT and CDR2 FQNNGV. With V trimmed by 4 bases and J by 4 bases, 9 bases remained unmatched. The chain's CDR3 is CASSSSAREEYEQYF. CDR3 DNA: TGTGCCAGCAGCTCGAGTGCGCGGGAGGAGTACGAGCAGTACTTC.